This is a list of T cell receptor beta chains from one sample in a study of cytomegalovirus exposure and HLA in healthy donors. Repertoires were generated with immunoSEQ multiplex PCR, while TCRdb's copy carries only in-frame clones and drops some. The sample has over 150,000 clones; around 68% are singletons. Input material: PBMCs. The receptors were gathered from a man aged 50 or older in good health and CMV-seronegative. Each CDR3 is given with its conserved first and last residue. Each record gives: CDR3 protein, CDR3 DNA, J gene, V gene, D gene, clone size. A D gene is named only where the DNA matches it firmly. Clone size is given for some rows only: seen once, a few or many times, or a class if the clone is expanded.

CASSLRGGYGYTF,TGTGCCAGCAGCTTGCGCGGTGGCTATGGCTACACCTTC,TRBJ1-2,TRBV11-3,-,-
CATRQGASYEQYF,TGTGCCACCCGACAGGGGGCTTCCTACGAGCAGTACTTC,TRBJ2-7,TRBV5-8,TRBD1,once
CASGFYTGTSTPQGVDTQYF,TGTGCTAGTGGTTTCTACACCGGGACTAGTACCCCGCAGGGTGTAGATACGCAGTATTTT,TRBJ2-3,TRBV12-5,TRBD2,-
CASSLAGGYTGELFF,TGCGCCAGCAGCCTAGCGGGGGGGTACACCGGGGAGCTGTTTTTT,TRBJ2-2,TRBV5-1,TRBD2,-
CASSRVFSGGQQETQYF,TGTGCCAGCAGCCGTGTCTTTAGCGGGGGCCAACAAGAGACCCAGTACTTC,TRBJ2-5,TRBV7-9,TRBD2,-
CASSQVGGGDGGKLFF,TGCGCCAGCAGCCAAGTTGGTGGGGGGGATGGCGGAAAACTGTTTTTT,TRBJ1-4,TRBV4-1,-,-
CASSLEAGELYEQYF,TGCGCCAGCAGCCTCGAAGCGGGGGAGTTATACGAGCAGTACTTC,TRBJ2-7,TRBV5-1,TRBD2,-
CASSLSDRGRIPLHF,TGTGCCAGCAGTCTGTCAGACAGGGGCAGGATACCCCTCCACTTT,TRBJ1-6,TRBV6-5,TRBD1,-
CASSILGQGRDQPQHF,TGTGCCAGTAGTATCCTTGGACAGGGGAGGGATCAGCCCCAGCATTTT,TRBJ1-5,TRBV19,TRBD1,-
CASRDSHYEQYF,TGTGCCAGCAGGGACAGTCACTACGAGCAGTACTTC,TRBJ2-7,TRBV6-1,-,-
CASGLSPGTGKNEKLFF,TGTGCTAGTGGTTTGTCCCCCGGGACAGGGAAGAATGAAAAACTGTTTTTT,TRBJ1-4,TRBV12-5,TRBD1,-
CASSQGRGGPNSYEQYF,TGCGCCAGCAGCCAAGGGAGAGGGGGCCCAAACTCCTACGAGCAGTACTTC,TRBJ2-7,TRBV4-1,TRBD1,once
CASSLEGRRDYGYTF,TGTGCCAGCAGCTTAGAAGGGAGGAGAGACTATGGCTACACCTTC,TRBJ1-2,TRBV7-2,-,-
CASSRFLATNEKLFF,TGCGCCAGCAGCCGGTTCTTAGCAACTAATGAAAAACTGTTTTTT,TRBJ1-4,TRBV5-1,-,-
CASSLAESSGANVLTF,TGTGCCAGCAGCTTGGCGGAGAGCTCTGGGGCCAACGTCCTGACTTTC,TRBJ2-6,TRBV5-6,-,-
CASSFGRVPGSYNEQFF,TGTGCCAGCAGTTTCGGGAGGGTCCCGGGGTCCTACAATGAGCAGTTCTTC,TRBJ2-1,TRBV28,TRBD2,-
CASSQDGGPSGQGLSSYNEQFF,TGTGCCAGCAGCCAAGATGGGGGGCCTAGCGGACAGGGGCTTAGCTCCTACAATGAGCAGTTCTTC,TRBJ2-1,TRBV14,TRBD1,-
CASSLSGGGGEQFF,TGTGCCAGCAGCTTATCAGGCGGGGGAGGAGAGCAGTTCTTC,TRBJ2-1,TRBV7-9,TRBD2,-
CASRHRDRGLYEQYF,TGTGCCAGCAGGCACCGGGACAGGGGGCTTTACGAGCAGTACTTC,TRBJ2-7,TRBV6-5,TRBD1,-
CASSQDRGLGELFF,TGTGCCAGCAGCCAAGATCGAGGGCTCGGGGAGCTGTTTTTT,TRBJ2-2,TRBV4-2,-,-
CASSQDRAQPQHF,TGTGCCAGCAGCCAAGACAGGGCTCAGCCCCAGCATTTT,TRBJ1-5,TRBV4-2,-,-
CASRSGGKDGNQPQHF,TGCGCCAGCAGGTCAGGGGGCAAAGACGGCAATCAGCCCCAGCATTTT,TRBJ1-5,TRBV10-2,TRBD1,-
CASRGGVGSGANVLTF,TGTGCCAGCAGAGGGGGGGTAGGGTCTGGGGCCAACGTCCTGACTTTC,TRBJ2-6,TRBV27,-,-
CASSQEGTVVSPQETQYF,TGCGCCAGCAGCCAAGAAGGGACAGTGGTATCCCCTCAAGAGACCCAGTACTTC,TRBJ2-5,TRBV4-1,TRBD1,-
CASRSTSGTSDEQFF,TGTGCCAGCAGGTCTACTTCCGGGACTAGCGATGAGCAGTTCTTC,TRBJ2-1,TRBV7-2,TRBD2,-
CASSSVTDSNEKLFF,TGTGCCAGCAGTTCCGTGACGGACTCTAATGAAAAACTGTTTTTT,TRBJ1-4,TRBV27,-,-
CASSLDVTGAEQYF,TGTGCCAGCAGCTTAGACGTGACAGGGGCCGAGCAGTACTTC,TRBJ2-7,TRBV7-9,TRBD1,-
CASSSRGLAGDEQFF,TGTGCCAGCAGCTCCCGGGGACTAGCGGGGGATGAGCAGTTCTTC,TRBJ2-1,TRBV7-2,TRBD2,-
CASSLDRGRIWEQFF,TGTGCCAGCAGCCTGGACAGGGGGCGGATCTGGGAGCAGTTCTTC,TRBJ2-1,TRBV7-2,TRBD1,-
CASSPGWERETQYF,TGTGCCAGCAGTCCAGGGTGGGAACGGGAGACCCAGTACTTC,TRBJ2-5,TRBV6-1,-,-
CASSLRLQGVGGNTIYF,TGTGCCAGCAGTTTAAGGTTACAGGGGGTAGGAGGAAACACCATATATTTT,TRBJ1-3,TRBV28,TRBD1,-
CASSVPGPADRQYF,TGTGCCAGCAGTGTCCCAGGGCCGGCGGATCGGCAGTACTTC,TRBJ2-7,TRBV6-1,-,few
CASSLFGTGGSSYNSPLHF,TGTGCCAGCAGCTTATTCGGCACAGGGGGTAGCTCCTATAATTCACCCCTCCACTTT,TRBJ1-6,TRBV11-2,TRBD1,-
CASRFTGINEKLFF,TGTGCCAGCAGATTTACAGGGATTAATGAAAAACTGTTTTTT,TRBJ1-4,TRBV6-6,-,-
CASSPTRNGEKLFF,TGTGCCAGCAGCCCTACCCGTAACGGTGAAAAACTGTTTTTT,TRBJ1-4,TRBV5-4,-,-
CASSQRQGDSNQPQHF,TGCGCCAGCAGCCAAAGACAGGGGGATAGCAATCAGCCCCAGCATTTT,TRBJ1-5,TRBV4-1,TRBD1,-
CASSLRGSGIGMNTEAFF,TGCGCCAGCAGCTTGCGTGGTAGCGGTATTGGGATGAACACTGAAGCTTTCTTT,TRBJ1-1,TRBV5-1,-,-
CASSHGTSGGSYNEQFF,TGCGCCAGCAGCCACGGGACTAGCGGGGGGTCCTACAATGAGCAGTTCTTC,TRBJ2-1,TRBV4-3,TRBD2,-
CASSSHGRELNGYTF,TGTGCCAGCAGTTCTCACGGGCGGGAGCTGAATGGCTACACCTTC,TRBJ1-2,TRBV28,-,-
CASSYSTWGDGYTF,TGTGCCAGCAGCTATAGTACATGGGGAGATGGCTACACCTTC,TRBJ1-2,TRBV7-2,-,-
CASSQVFSGGPDTQYF,TGTGCCAGCAGCCAAGTTTTTAGCGGGGGGCCAGATACGCAGTATTTT,TRBJ2-3,TRBV4-2,TRBD2,-
CASSLEQDYGYTF,TGTGCCAGCAGCTTGGAACAGGACTATGGCTACACCTTC,TRBJ1-2,TRBV5-6,-,few
CASSQMTGHQETQYF,TGTGCCAGCAGTCAGATGACAGGGCATCAAGAGACCCAGTACTTC,TRBJ2-5,TRBV28,TRBD1,-
CASSVTAGGANYGYTF,TGTGCCAGCAGCGTCACGGCAGGGGGTGCTAACTATGGCTACACCTTC,TRBJ1-2,TRBV7-2,TRBD1,-
CASSPVFSGTESTDTQYF,TGTGCCAGCAGCCCCGTTTTTTCCGGGACAGAGAGCACAGATACGCAGTATTTT,TRBJ2-3,TRBV5-6,TRBD1,once